The next 14 T cell receptor beta chains were all read from a single sample in a study of T-cell memory formation after mild COVID-19 (dated by TCRdb to the early 2020s). Library preparation was by 5' RACE. Sequencing used an Illumina NovaSeq 6000. In TCRdb, the public reads were trimmed at Q25 with fastp and aligned with MiXCR, with productive beta chains retained. Rows merge per CDR3 protein into single entries with the most common DNA and genes. The sample has about 350,000 distinct CDR3 sequences on record, roughly an eighth of them singletons. Together, the top ten hold approximately 22% of the sample. The sequenced material came from PBMCs or a T cell subset sorted from them (not recorded which). All receptors derive from a man younger than 35 who had mild COVID-19 (a few samples of this study predate the infection). The sample titles of this study are shuffled in the database, so cell type and time point are left out; the donor was told from shared clones.

This clonotype was recorded a few times. This rearrangement joins TRBV14 to TRBJ2-1, with unresolved D. The CDR3 runs 15 residues. Germline CDR1 reads SGHDN; CDR2 reads FVKESK. Trimming stripped 1 base from V and 8 bases from J, with 15 bases between. The CDR3 bases are TGTGCCAGCAGCCAAGGGGCCGTGGATTGGGATGAGCAGTTCTTC. It is translated as CASSQGAVDWDEQFF.

This clonotype was detected many times. The V gene is TRBV5-1, the J gene TRBJ2-6; 7 bases line up with TRBD1. The V and J ends lost 0 bases and 1 base, in that order; junction bases with no gene match: 4. This CDR3 contains 17 residues. Germline lookup yields CDR1 SGHRS and CDR2 YFSETQ. CDR3 amino acids: CASSLGQGGSGANVLTF. CDR3 sequence (DNA): TGCGCCAGCAGCTTGGGACAGGGTGGGTCTGGGGCCAACGTCCTGACTTTC.

This clonotype was recorded a few times. V and J are TRBV5-1 and TRBJ2-3; 8 positions agree with TRBD1. Germline-derived CDR1 and CDR2 are SGHRS and YFSETQ. The CDR3 totals 14 residues. V shed 4 bases and J 6 bases; nucleotides not matched to a gene: 7. The CDR3 bases are TGCGCCAGCAGCCGCTCGACAGGGGTGGATACGCAGTATTTT. Translation gives CASSRSTGVDTQYF.

This clonotype was counted between two and nine times. CDR3 sequence (DNA): TGTGCCAGCAGCGGAGGACTAGCGGGGGGTGAGACCCAGTACTTC. This encodes CASSGGLAGGETQYF. The J gene is TRBJ2-5, the V gene TRBV5-8, with 14 positions matching TRBD2. The J segment lost 5 bases and the V segment lost 4 bases, leaving 4 bases of the junction unmatched. The CDR3 has 15 amino acids. CDR1 and CDR2 (germline): SGHTS, YDEGEE.

This clonotype turned up a few times. The V gene is TRBV7-2, the J gene TRBJ1-3; no clear D. V was shortened by 8 bases and J by 4 bases, with 9 bases between the two germline ends. Germline CDR1 reads SGHTA; CDR2 reads FQGNSA. The CDR3 is made up of 12 amino acids. This chain's CDR3 is CASHIRGNTIYF. The CDR3 DNA reads TGTGCCAGCCATATTAGGGGAAACACCATATATTTT.

This clonotype was counted a few times. V usage is TRBV7-2 and J usage is TRBJ2-2, with D perhaps assigned TRBD1 or TRBD2 (5 bases each). From germline, CDR1 is SGHTA and CDR2 FQGNSA. CDR3 size: 15 residues. The V gene lost 4 bases and the J gene lost 3 bases, with 12 bases spanning the gap. The CDR3 reads CASSSPKGHTGELFF. The CDR3 region has the DNA TGTGCCAGCAGCTCCCCGAAGGGACACACCGGGGAGCTGTTTTTT.

This clonotype was seen a handful of times. This chain joins TRBV12-3 or TRBV12-4 and TRBJ1-6; D perhaps matches TRBD1 (5 bases). Trimming removed 6 bases from V and 9 bases from J, with 12 bases in between. The CDR3 runs 13 residues. The DNA for the CDR3 is TGTGCCAGCAGGGGGCCCCAGGGTTCACCCCTCCACTTT. It codes for CASRGPQGSPLHF.

This clonotype was counted between two and nine times. This chain links TRBV7-9 with TRBJ2-4; D possibly matches TRBD1 or TRBD2 (7 bases each). The CDR3 is made up of 17 amino acids. Germline CDR1 is SEHNR and CDR2 is FQNEAQ (reference sequence). V dropped 1 base and J dropped 8 bases, with 21 bases sitting between them. The DNA for the CDR3 is TGTGCCAGCAGCTTAGGGACGGGACAGCGGAGCGGGGACATTCAGTACTTC. Protein sequence: CASSLGTGQRSGDIQYF. Using reference TRBV7-9 and TRBJ2-4 for the parts outside the CDR3, the full variable domain is DTGVSQNPRHKITKRGQNVTFRCDPISEHNRLYWYRQTLGQGPEFLTYFQNEAQLEKSRLLSDRFSAERPKGSFSTLEIQRTEQGDSAMYLCASSLGTGQRSGDIQYFGAGTRLSVL.

V is TRBV7-9 and J is TRBJ1-2, with 7 bases lining up with TRBD1. Germline lookup yields CDR1 SEHNR and CDR2 FQNEAQ (reference sequence). The V and J ends lost 11 bases and 1 base, in that order; junction bases with no gene match: 7. The CDR3 is 13 residues long. The CDR3 spells CAARRDSNYGYTF. CDR3 DNA: TGTGCCGCCCGCCGGGACAGTAACTATGGCTACACCTTC.

The CDR3 loop reads CASSQDGGVTGARSNQPQHF. As DNA, the CDR3 is TGCGCCAGCAGCCAAGATGGGGGCGTGACAGGGGCGAGGAGCAATCAGCCCCAGCATTTT. The V gene is TRBV4-1, the J gene TRBJ1-5; TRBD1 matches 8 bases. The length of the CDR3 is 20 residues. With V trimmed by 0 bases and J by 1 base, 14 bases remained unmatched. CDR1 and CDR2 (germline): MGHRA, YSYEKL.

This clonotype was observed a few times. The V call is TRBV20-1, the J call TRBJ2-5; maybe TRBD2 (6 bases). V lost 5 bases, J lost 2 bases, and 12 bases lay in between. The CDR3 runs 13 residues. CDR1 is DFQATT, CDR2 SNEGSKA, per germline (reference sequence). Here the CDR3 reads CSAPPSGQETQYF. In DNA, the CDR3 is TGCAGTGCTCCCCCCAGCGGGCAAGAGACCCAGTACTTC.

The chain links TRBV2 to TRBJ2-1; 8 nucleotides align to TRBD1. The CDR3 extends over 11 amino acids. V shed 3 bases and J 14 bases; nucleotides not matched to a gene: 3. In germline, CDR1 is SNHLY, CDR2 FYNNEI. The CDR3, as DNA: TGTGCCAGCAGTGATCGGGACAGGAAGTTCTTC. Residues: CASSDRDRKFF. Filled out from reference TRBV2 and TRBJ2-1, the complete variable domain reads EPEVTQTPSHQVTQMGQEVILRCVPISNHLYFYWYRQILGQKVEFLVSFYNNEISEKSEIFDDQFSVERPDGSNFTLKIRSTKLEDSAMYFCASSDRDRKFFGPGTRLTVL.

The chain employs TRBV4-1 and TRBJ2-2; TRBD2 matches at 11 bases. The CDR3 consists of 17 residues. Trimming took 1 base from V and 7 from J; bases not matched to a gene: 8. Germline lookup yields CDR1 MGHRA and CDR2 YSYEKL. Here the CDR3 DNA reads TGCGCCAGCAGCCAAGGACTAGCGGGGATGGGTATCGGGGAGCTGTTTTTT. This sequence encodes CASSQGLAGMGIGELFF.

This clonotype was counted between two and nine times. The V call is TRBV10-3, the J call TRBJ2-3; 11 bases map to TRBD2. This CDR3 has 18 amino acids. The J segment lost 2 bases and the V segment lost 0 bases, leaving 7 bases of the junction unmatched. Germline V gene sequence: CDR1 ENHRY, CDR2 SYGVKD. The CDR3 region is CAISESLAGGPVTDTQYF. CDR3 nucleotide sequence: TGTGCCATCAGTGAGTCTTTAGCGGGGGGGCCTGTCACAGATACGCAGTATTTT.